This record concerns one T cell receptor (beta chain) sequence. This clone occurred once. It has no known antigen specificity. No much larger clone exists at a distance of one base, and base qualities are not known. One collaborating source in Seattle enrolled patients during active infection and followed them longitudinally through the course of disease. The collaborating institutions used their own protocols to collect whole blood in K2EDTA tubes. For TCRbeta analysis, collaborators shipped samples as frozen whole blood, isolated PBMCs, or DNA extracted from either of those sample types. Germline trimming: 1 base from V, 5 bases from J; junction bases outside gene matches: 9. Including the terminal cysteine and phenylalanine, the CDR3 comprises 16 residues. Here the CDR3 DNA is all that survives: 48 bases in frame from base 1. CDR1 and CDR2 are drawn from the germline V gene: SGHAT, FQNNGV. This entry is derived from a study of blood T cell repertoires in COVID-19 (dated by TCRdb to between 2020 and 2021). For context, the study as a whole: Samples covering the acute and convalescent phases of COVID-19 were provided by collaborators in the United States, Italy and Spain. Subjects who had been exposed to COVID-19, were actively infected with it, or had recovered from it provided the deeply sampled blood TCRbeta repertoires that made up the dataset. The repertoires were released in a freely available public database meant as a resource for research on the immune response to SARS-CoV-2. HLA class I and class II types, where available, came from metadata supplied by the sample provider rather than from assay-based typing. Nearly every sample came with metadata listing a de-identified subject ID, COVID-19 status, age in years and sex. Samples were obtained from the ongoing ImmuneRACE study (first 160 participants) and from roughly 1,300 subjects provided by 6 global collaborators. The prospective study material was composed of cDNA or gDNA derived from T cells, B-cell-depleted T cells, or PBMCs.

Results the study describes overall, beyond this receptor: Clinical and demographic metadata were provided uncurated, with the amount varying by source and participant.

The immunoSEQ Assay, a bias-controlled multiplex PCR, was used to amplify TCRbeta CDR3 regions from genomic DNA. Regarding the original processing steps: The number of nucleated cells in each sample was estimated by amplification of reference gene primers within the assay. Sequence reads were collapsed and filtered to measure the absolute abundance of every unique TCRbeta CDR3 rearrangement. For each sample, productive Simpson clonality was calculated as the square root of Simpson's diversity index over productive rearrangements. TCRdb provides this immuneACCESS table in a form limited to in-frame rearrangements. Some clones are lacking; in checked studies, under half of them reflect an unresolved V gene, and why the rest are absent is not known. Clone size and the V and J calls come from that table; the DNA yielded D and trimming. The sample includes 300,000 to 450,000 clones, with roughly 86% observed a single time. The biggest ten clones account for about 2.3% of the sample.

The receptor's source is a woman aged 60-70 years with COVID-19, enrolled during active disease. The chain was built from TRBV11-2 and TRBJ2-5, and 8 junctional nucleotides match TRBD1. Sequenced: peripheral blood. The CDR3 protein: CASSLVLGQGLETQYF. The bases read TGTGCCAGCAGCTTAGTCTTAGGACAGGGTCTGGAGACCCAGTACTTC. When the CDR3 is completed using the reference TRBV11-2 and TRBJ2-5 genes on either side, the full variable domain is EAGVAQSPRYKIIEKRQSVAFWCNPISGHATLYWYQQILGQGPKLLIQFQNNGVVDDSQLPKDRFSAERLKGVDSTLKIQPAKLEDSAVYLCASSLVLGQGLETQYFGPGTRLLVL.